This passage covers 26 T cell receptor beta chains from one sample sequenced in a study of T cell repertoires in cytomegalovirus infection. TCRdb itself ran the reads through MiXCR, one entry per CDR3 protein. Here the sample spans about 450,000 distinct CDR3 sequences, approximately 31% being singletons. The sequencing input was PBMCs. The receptors originated from a human donor in good health (CMV status not recorded). Some clones in this sample may be carry-over from other donors' samples.

This clonotype was counted only a few times. The V gene is TRBV5-5, the J gene TRBJ2-5, with D perhaps TRBD1 or TRBD2 (5 bases each). CDR3 length: 16 amino acids. The germline V gene encodes CDR1 SGHKS and CDR2 YYEKEE (reference sequence). Trimming cost V 4 bases and J 2 bases, with 18 bases left between them. The CDR3 loop is CASSRSIGTSQETQYF. CDR3 coding DNA: TGTGCCAGCAGCCGAAGTATAGGGACGTCTCAAGAGACCCAGTACTTC.

The table lists this clonotype with many counts. CDR3 residues: CASSSTGESPLHF. The DNA of the CDR3 is TGTGCCAGCAGCTCGACAGGGGAATCACCCCTCCACTTT. V gene TRBV7-2 combines with J gene TRBJ1-6; 8 nucleotides align to TRBD1. J lost 10 bases, V lost 4 bases, and 3 bases had no gene match. CDR3 length: 13 amino acids. The V gene's germline CDR1 is SGHTA and CDR2 FQGNSA.

This clonotype has a handful of counts. J is TRBJ2-7 and V is TRBV9; 10 bases line up with TRBD2. The length of the CDR3 is 16 residues. V lost 3 bases to trimming and J lost 2 bases; unmatched junction nucleotides: 8. From germline, CDR1 is SGDLS and CDR2 YYNGEE. The CDR3 loop reads CASSGGSGGLTYEQYF. CDR3 in DNA: TGTGCCAGCAGCGGGGGTAGCGGGGGGTTGACCTACGAGCAGTACTTC.

The chain links TRBV4-3 to TRBJ1-3; 7 positions agree with TRBD1. This CDR3 comprises 19 residues. The germline V gene encodes CDR1 LGHNA and CDR2 YSLEER. V lost 4 bases, J lost 0 bases, and 15 bases stayed unmatched. Here the CDR3 reads CASSPLPPGQTNSGNTIYF. The CDR3 DNA reads TGCGCCAGCAGCCCGCTACCCCCGGGACAGACTAACTCTGGAAACACCATATATTTT.

The CDR3 reads CSVEGRNTEAFF. As DNA, the CDR3 is TGCAGCGTTGAGGGTAGGAACACTGAAGCTTTCTTT. The chain employs TRBV29-1 and TRBJ1-1; D gene unclear. The CDR3 is made up of 12 amino acids. The germline V and J ends were trimmed by 3 bases and 1 base, with 6 bases remaining between them. Per the germline V gene, CDR1 is SQVTM and CDR2 is ANQGSEA.

This sequence joins TRBV28 and TRBJ1-2; 8 bases fit TRBD1. The CDR3 runs 14 residues. V trimming: 6 bases; J trimming: 2 bases; junction bases outside the gene matches: 5. Per the germline V gene, CDR1 is MDHEN and CDR2 is SYDVKM. CDR3 sequence reads: CASSHRTGNYGYTF. Here the CDR3 DNA reads TGTGCCAGCAGCCACCGGACAGGGAACTATGGCTACACCTTC.

Of note for this clonotype: This could be a read error, since a much larger clone is one nucleotide away. Here the CDR3 omits its conserved ending phenylalanine or tryptophan, so a read error is the likely source. The chain couples TRBV6-6 to TRBJ2-3, with D possibly TRBD1 on 6 matching bases. The CDR3 covers 15 residues. Trimming stripped 0 bases from V and 2 bases from J, with 9 bases between. Germline V gives CDR1 MNHNY, CDR2 SVGAGI (reference sequence). The DNA of the CDR3 is TGTGCCAGCAGTTACTCGAACAGGGCCACAGATACGCAGTATTGT. It codes for CASSYSNRATDTQYC.

The chain recombines TRBV9 with TRBJ2-5; the D gene is possibly TRBD2 (6 bases). V was clipped by 0 bases and J by 0 bases, with 15 bases between them. Germline CDR1 reads SGDLS; CDR2 reads YYNGEE. The CDR3 has 17 residues. This chain's CDR3 is CASSVEQCGTYQETQYF. The CDR3 nucleotides are TGTGCCAGCAGCGTAGAACAGTGCGGGACCTACCAAGAGACCCAGTACTTC.

This clonotype was seen ten or more times. The rearrangement uses TRBV6-6 and TRBJ2-7; 8 bases match TRBD1. This CDR3 is 14 amino acids long. Germline V lookup: CDR1 MNHNY, CDR2 SVGAGI (reference sequence). V lost 6 bases to trimming and J lost 2 bases; unmatched junction nucleotides: 6. The CDR3 DNA sequence: TGTGCCAGCAGCTACGGGACAGGAGCCTACGAGCAGTACTTC. Protein sequence: CASSYGTGAYEQYF.

Note on this clonotype: The conserved final phenylalanine or tryptophan is absent from the CDR3, which likely points to a read error. No DNA is shown, since the ends of the CDR3 on it are uncertain; the CDR3 is the one TCRdb lists. This chain links TRBV6-1 with TRBJ1-6; TRBD1 is the table's D call, not checked against the DNA. The CDR3 length equals 14 residues, ends included. Germline CDR1 reads MNHNS; CDR2 reads SASEGT. The CDR3 region is CASSCGRENSPLPV.

The chain has TRBV7-8 and TRBJ2-7; tentatively, D is TRBD2 (5 bases). The CDR3 has 13 residues. The V gene lost 3 bases and the J gene lost 3 bases, with 9 bases spanning the gap. Germline V CDR1 and CDR2: SGHVS, FQNEAQ. The CDR3 DNA reads TGTGCCAGCAGCTTCCTCGGGGACTACGAGCAGTACTTC. It yields the protein CASSFLGDYEQYF.

This chain uses TRBV20-1 with TRBJ1-4; 7 nucleotides agree with TRBD1. After removal of 2 bases from V and 8 bases from J, the junction contained 8 bases not matched to a gene. The CDR3 length is 14 residues. CDR1 and CDR2 (germline): DFQATT, SNEGSKA (reference sequence). CDR3: CSARTDREYEKLFF. The CDR3 DNA reads as TGCAGTGCTAGAACAGACAGGGAATACGAAAAACTGTTTTTT.

This clonotype has just a few counts. The V and J genes are TRBV7-3 and TRBJ2-7, with no clear D. This CDR3 comprises 14 residues. V lost 1 base to trimming and J lost 6 bases, with 13 bases between them. In germline, CDR1 is SGHTA, CDR2 FQGTGA. CDR3 in DNA: TGTGCCAGCAGCTTAAACTCCGCCCTCAGCGAGCAGTACTTC. Amino acids: CASSLNSALSEQYF.

This chain links TRBV20-1 with TRBJ1-5, with a weak D call TRBD1 (5 bases). The CDR3 spans 13 residues. Germline V gene data show CDR1 as DFQATT and CDR2 as SNEGSKA (reference sequence). The ends were cut back, 3 bases at V and 6 bases at J, with 12 bases in the middle. As DNA, the CDR3 is TGCAGTGCTAGTATCAGGGAGGGTCAGCCCCAGCATTTT. Translated, it gives CSASIREGQPQHF.

Many counts were recorded for this clonotype. The chain carries TRBV7-2 and TRBJ2-7, with D unclear. The CDR3 is 14 residues long. Trimming shortened V by 1 base and J by 1 base, and 8 bases separated the two germline ends. Looked up from germline, CDR1 is SGHTA and CDR2 is FQGNSA. Here the CDR3 DNA reads TGTGCCAGCAGCTTAGAGTCCTCGTCCTACGAGCAGTACTTC. Encoded protein: CASSLESSSYEQYF.

This clonotype was seen a handful of times. The rearrangement links TRBV20-1 to TRBJ1-2; D may be TRBD1 (5 bases). The CDR3 runs to 8 residues. V shed 7 bases and J shed 13 bases, with 10 bases lying between them. Germline V gene lookup returns CDR1 DFQATT and CDR2 SNEGSKA (reference sequence). CDR3 region: CSGDASTF. CDR3 coding DNA: TGCAGTGGGGACGCTTCCACCTTC.

With regard to this clonotype: At one of its ends the junction is not consistent with the germline gene, which may arise from a read error. The chain combines TRBV7-6 with TRBJ2-6, with D possibly being TRBD2 (6 bases). In germline, CDR1 is SGHVS, CDR2 FNYEAQ. The CDR3 is made up of 16 amino acids. CDR3 loop: CASRLAVHSGANVLTF. The CDR3 bases are TGTGCCAGCAGATTAGCGGTACACTCTGGGGCCAACGTCCTGACTTTC.

This clonotype was recorded at least ten times. The V call is TRBV7-8, the J call TRBJ1-1, with D unclear. Germline-derived CDR1 and CDR2 are SGHVS and FQNEAQ. The CDR3 length is 15 residues. Trimming left V 5 bases short and J 0 bases short, with 13 bases between. CDR3 sequence: CASSPQGRLNTEAFF. CDR3 bases: TGTGCCAGCAGCCCCCAAGGGAGGTTGAACACTGAAGCTTTCTTT.

This clonotype was counted at least ten times. The V call is TRBV6-1, the J call TRBJ2-2; D gene unclear. Between the trimmed V and J ends, which lost 6 bases and 1 base, there was a span of 15 bases. Germline V gene sequence: CDR1 MNHNS, CDR2 SASEGT. The CDR3 spans 16 residues. The CDR3 is CASRPPGPKNTGELFF. The CDR3 region has the DNA TGTGCCAGCAGACCCCCCGGGCCGAAGAACACCGGGGAGCTGTTTTTT.

A remark on this clonotype: Likely a read error: the CDR3 ends without its conserved phenylalanine or tryptophan. CDR3 DNA sequence: TGTGCCTGGAGTCTCGTGTGGGGCACCGGGGAGCTGTTTTTG. Translated: CAWSLVWGTGELFL. The chain couples TRBV30 to TRBJ2-2; no definite D call. The CDR3 sequence is 14 residues long. Germline CDR1 reads GTSNPN; CDR2 reads SVGIG (reference sequence). Trimming left V 2 bases short and J 4 bases short, with 11 bases between.

There are a few counts of this clonotype. This chain's CDR3 is CASSSGLAGGNEQFF. The CDR3 region has the DNA TGTGCCAGCAGTTCCGGACTAGCGGGGGGTAATGAGCAGTTCTTC. The chain links TRBV27 to TRBJ2-1; 14 bases are a match to TRBD2. Germline V lookup: CDR1 MNHEY, CDR2 SMNVEV (reference sequence). V shed 4 bases and J 7 bases; nucleotides not matched to a gene: 3. CDR3 length equals 15 residues.

This clonotype was picked up a small number of times. V gene TRBV6-1 combines with J gene TRBJ2-3; TRBD1 matches 9 bases. Trimming took 7 bases from V and 5 from J; bases not matched to a gene: 10. The CDR3 is made up of 15 amino acids. Germline V gene data show CDR1 as MNHNS and CDR2 as SASEGT. CDR3 sequence (DNA): TGTGCCAGCAAACCGGGACAGGGCCGCCGAGATACGCAGTATTTT. Its protein is CASKPGQGRRDTQYF.

V gene TRBV12-3 or TRBV12-4 combines with J gene TRBJ1-2, with D tentatively TRBD1 (5 bases). The germline V and J ends were trimmed by 5 bases and 8 bases, with 15 bases remaining between them. The CDR3 is 13 residues long. CDR3 region: CASSAQVTKGYTF. In DNA, the CDR3 is TGTGCCAGCAGTGCACAGGTAACGAAAGGCTACACCTTC.

As to this clonotype: A much more abundant neighbour one base away suggests this may be a read error. In this CDR3 the conserved last residue, phenylalanine or tryptophan, is missing, so a read error is likely. The rearrangement uses TRBV5-5 and TRBJ2-7, with TRBD1 matching over 7 bases. The CDR3 sequence is 13 residues long. The V gene end was trimmed by 4 bases and the J gene end by 2 bases; junction bases not matched to a gene: 3. CDR1 is SGHKS and CDR2 is YYEKEE in the germline V gene (reference sequence). CDR3 DNA: TGTGCCAGCAGCCCGACAGGGACCTACGAGCAGTACTTA. Residues: CASSPTGTYEQYL.

The chain carries TRBV11-2 and TRBJ1-3; no clear D. V was shortened by 2 bases and J by 0 bases, with 11 bases between the two germline ends. This CDR3 spans 16 amino acids. Germline V gives CDR1 SGHAT, CDR2 FQNNGV. CDR3 DNA: TGTGCCAGCAGCTTAATACTCGGAAGCTCTGGAAACACCATATATTTT. Translating it yields CASSLILGSSGNTIYF.

This clonotype was counted between two and nine times. The V call is TRBV7-9, the J call TRBJ1-4, with D uncertain. This CDR3 region has 12 residues. Germline CDR1 SEHNR, CDR2 FQNEAQ (reference sequence). V was cut by 8 bases and J by 5 bases, with 9 bases left in between. The DNA of the CDR3 is TGTGCCAGCGTGGGCAGAAATGAAAAACTGTTTTTT. Amino acids: CASVGRNEKLFF.